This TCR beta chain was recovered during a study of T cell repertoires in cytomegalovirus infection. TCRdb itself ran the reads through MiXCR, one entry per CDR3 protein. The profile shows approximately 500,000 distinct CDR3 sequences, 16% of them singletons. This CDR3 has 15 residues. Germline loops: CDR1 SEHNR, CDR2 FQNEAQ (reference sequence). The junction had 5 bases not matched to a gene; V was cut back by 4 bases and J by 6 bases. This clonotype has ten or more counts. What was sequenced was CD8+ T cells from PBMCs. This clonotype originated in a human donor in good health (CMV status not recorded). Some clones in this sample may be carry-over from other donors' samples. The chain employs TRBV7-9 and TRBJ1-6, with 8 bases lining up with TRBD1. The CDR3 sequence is CASSSGQGGNSPLHF. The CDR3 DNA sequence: TGTGCCAGCAGCTCCGGACAGGGCGGTAATTCACCCCTCCACTTT.